This section outlines one T cell receptor beta chain sequence together with its context. Sequenced by immunoSEQ multiplex PCR; TCRdb stores in-frame clones only, minus some. This table has roughly 80,000 clones, 82% appearing once. CDR3 length: 15 residues. The trim removed 5 bases at V and 6 bases at J, leaving 7 bases unmatched. Germline V gives CDR1 SGHTA, CDR2 FQGNSA. The data originate from a study of blood T cell repertoires in COVID-19. The chain links TRBV7-2 to TRBJ1-4; 9 nucleotides agree with TRBD1. Sequencing was performed on peripheral blood. The sequence was collected from a human donor in a cohort sampled during active COVID-19. The CDR3 nucleotides read TGTGCCAGCAGCAGCCAAGACAGGGGGTATGAAAAACTGTTTTTT. This codes for CASSSQDRGYEKLFF.